These 27 T cell receptor beta chains were all obtained from the same sample, sequenced in a study of T-cell memory formation after mild COVID-19 (dated by TCRdb to the early 2020s). The library came from 5' RACE. The sample was run on an Illumina NovaSeq 6000. TCRdb handled the public reads itself, with Q25 trimming in fastp and clone calling in MiXCR, and kept productive beta chains. Each CDR3 protein gets just one entry, which takes the most common genes and DNA from the rows behind it. The sample records more than 25,000 distinct CDR3 sequences, around 7.2% of which are singletons. Together, the top ten hold over 12% of the sample. The material sequenced was PBMCs or a T cell subset sorted from them (not recorded which). These receptors all come from an adult woman who had mild COVID-19 (a few samples of this study predate the infection). The sample titles of this study are shuffled in the database, so cell type and time point are left out; the donor was told from shared clones.

This clonotype was found many times. The chain joins TRBV30 to TRBJ2-4; TRBD1 matches at 9 bases. This CDR3 contains 14 residues. V lost 3 bases, J lost 6 bases, and 6 bases stayed unmatched. Germline values: CDR1 GTSNPN, CDR2 SVGIG (reference sequence). This CDR3 reads CAWSGGQGLNIQYF. The CDR3 nucleotides read TGTGCCTGGAGCGGCGGACAGGGGTTAAACATTCAGTACTTC. Full variable domain (rest looked up from reference TRBV30 and TRBJ2-4): SQTIHQWPATLVQPVGSPLSLECTVEGTSNPNLYWYRQAAGRGLQLLFYSVGIGQISSEVPQNLSASRPQDRQFILSSKKLLLSDSGFYLCAWSGGQGLNIQYFGAGTRLSVL.

This clonotype was counted many times. J is TRBJ1-1 and V is TRBV12-3 or TRBV12-4; 7 bases fit TRBD1. Unmatched junction bases numbered 11, after V lost 6 bases and J lost 4 bases. The CDR3 is made up of 15 amino acids. The CDR3 region has the DNA TGTGCCAGCAGCCTACGCCTGAACAGGGGCACTGAAGCTTTCTTT. As protein: CASSLRLNRGTEAFF.

This clonotype was seen at least ten times. The chain combines TRBV7-6 with TRBJ2-1; the D is unclear. This CDR3 has 16 amino acids. The germline CDR1 and CDR2 sequences are SGHVS and FNYEAQ. V was pared by 5 bases and J by 6 bases, with 20 bases between. In nucleotides, the CDR3 is TGTGCCAGCAGCCTCATGTCGAACACGAATCCCAATGAGCAGTTCTTC. Protein sequence: CASSLMSNTNPNEQFF. The variable domain in full, with the rest retrieved from reference TRBV7-6 and TRBJ2-1, is GAGVSQSPRYKVTKRGQDVALRCDPISGHVSLYWYRQALGQGPEFLTYFNYEAQQDKSGLPNDRFSAERPEGSISTLTIQRTEQRDSAMYRCASSLMSNTNPNEQFFGPGTRLTVL.

The sample holds many counts of this clonotype. CDR3 DNA sequence: TGCGCCAGCAGCCCAGGACTAGCGGAACTGAACACCGGGGAGCTGTTTTTT. It specifies CASSPGLAELNTGELFF. The V gene is TRBV4-1, the J gene TRBJ2-2; 10 bases line up with TRBD2. The germline V gene has CDR1 MGHRA and CDR2 YSYEKL. V lost 4 bases, J lost 1 base, and 6 bases stayed unmatched. CDR3 length: 17 amino acids.

This clonotype was counted many times. The rearrangement uses TRBV14 and TRBJ2-3; D may be TRBD1 (5 bases). The CDR3 runs 16 residues. Germline V gene sequence: CDR1 SGHDN, CDR2 FVKESK. V lost 4 bases, J lost 2 bases, and 16 bases lay in between. The CDR3 here is CASSLRQPHYTDTQYF. In DNA form, the CDR3 reads TGTGCCAGCAGCCTTCGACAGCCACACTACACAGATACGCAGTATTTT.

This clonotype appeared many times. The V call is TRBV6-6, the J call TRBJ1-3; D not certain. This CDR3 has 17 amino acids. The germline gives CDR1 MNHNY, CDR2 SVGAGI (reference sequence). The V and J ends lost 6 bases and 0 bases respectively, with 18 bases between them. CDR3 sequence: CASRGSALPRSGNTIYF. The CDR3 nucleotides read TGTGCCAGCAGGGGGTCAGCTCTACCCCGCTCTGGAAACACCATATATTTT.

This clonotype was seen ten or more times. The chain is built from TRBV18 and TRBJ2-7, with a possible D match to TRBD1 (6 bases). The germline V gene has CDR1 KGHSH and CDR2 LQKENI. The CDR3 consists of 15 residues. Deletions cut 3 bases from V and 4 bases from J, with 16 bases between. Here the CDR3 DNA reads TGTGCCAGCTCACCGGCAGTCTCAGGGGCTTACGAGCAGTACTTC. Translated, it gives CASSPAVSGAYEQYF.

This clonotype was counted ten times or more. The chain couples TRBV12-3 or TRBV12-4 to TRBJ2-7, with 12 bases aligning to TRBD2. The V gene end was trimmed by 6 bases and the J gene end by 4 bases; junction bases not matched to a gene: 10. This CDR3 region has 16 residues. The CDR3 sequence is CASSKGLAGSGYEQYF. For the CDR3, the DNA is TGTGCCAGCAGCAAGGGACTAGCGGGCTCCGGGTACGAGCAGTACTTC.

This clonotype was observed at least ten times. The J gene is TRBJ2-7, the V gene TRBV5-1, with 15 bases that match TRBD2. This CDR3 region has 16 residues. Unmatched junction bases numbered 6, after V lost 6 bases and J lost 2 bases. The germline V gene has CDR1 SGHRS and CDR2 YFSETQ. Written as DNA, the CDR3 is TGCGCCAGCACCCCGGGACTAGCGGGGGGTCCCTACGAGCAGTACTTC. The encoded protein is CASTPGLAGGPYEQYF.

In its sample, this clonotype is medium-sized. The chain uses TRBV12-3 or TRBV12-4 and TRBJ1-1; 10 bases are a match to TRBD1. CDR3 length: 15 residues. The J segment lost 4 bases and the V segment lost 6 bases, leaving 8 bases of the junction unmatched. Here the CDR3 reads CASSRPGQGTTEAFF. CDR3 sequence (DNA): TGTGCCAGCAGCAGACCGGGACAGGGGACCACTGAAGCTTTCTTT.

This clonotype has a count of ten or more. The V call is TRBV6-2 or TRBV6-3, the J call TRBJ1-5; D might be TRBD1 (5 bases). The CDR3 has 15 residues. Trimming took off 7 bases at V and 5 bases at J, with 18 bases between the two ends. Per the germline V gene, CDR1 is MNHEY and CDR2 is SVGEGT. The CDR3 bases are TGTGCCAGCACTCCCGCCGGGGGTGTATATCAGCCCCAGCATTTT. Its translation is CASTPAGGVYQPQHF.

Remarks on this clonotype: Mismatch with germline at one junction end may stem from a read error. The genes are TRBV12-3 or TRBV12-4 and TRBJ1-5; 8 positions agree with TRBD1. The CDR3 runs 18 residues. The CDR3 here is CASSTDRGGYGSNQSQHF. As DNA, the CDR3 is TGTGCCAGCAGTACTGACAGGGGAGGATATGGTAGCAATCAGTCCCAGCATTTT.

This clonotype was found many times. This chain joins TRBV4-1 and TRBJ2-1, with D perhaps assigned TRBD1 or TRBD2 (5 bases each). Germline loops: CDR1 MGHRA, CDR2 YSYEKL. V dropped 5 bases and J dropped 5 bases, with 16 bases sitting between them. This CDR3 region has 15 residues. The CDR3 sequence: CASSNRGLSHNEQFF. The CDR3 bases are TGCGCCAGCAGCAACCGGGGCCTCTCGCACAATGAGCAGTTCTTC.

In this sample, this clonotype turned up many times. The chain is built from TRBV6-2 or TRBV6-3 and TRBJ2-4; D is perhaps TRBD1 (5 bases). From germline, CDR1 is MNHEY and CDR2 SVGEGT. The V end was cut by 2 bases, the J end by 0 bases, with 8 bases between. The CDR3 is 15 residues long. The CDR3 DNA reads as TGTGCCAGCAGTTACCAGGGCCGAGCCAAAAACATTCAGTACTTC. It translates to CASSYQGRAKNIQYF.

The CDR3 loop reads CASRTGTQETQYF. The CDR3 DNA sequence: TGTGCCAGCAGGACAGGGACCCAAGAGACCCAGTACTTC. This chain links TRBV12-3 or TRBV12-4 with TRBJ2-5; 7 bases are a match to TRBD1. CDR3 size: 13 residues. The junction had 2 bases not matched to a gene; V was cut back by 6 bases and J by 1 base.

The V call is TRBV15, the J call TRBJ2-1; no reliable D call. The CDR3 extends over 15 amino acids. The V gene's germline CDR1 is LNHNV and CDR2 YYDKDF (reference sequence). The ends were cut back, 1 base at V and 0 bases at J, with 7 bases in the middle. The CDR3 nucleotides are TGTGCCACCAGCAGAGTAAAGAGCTCCTACAATGAGCAGTTCTTC. It translates to CATSRVKSSYNEQFF.

This clonotype appeared many times. CDR3 coding DNA: TGCGCCAGCAGCTCACTAGCGGGAGGGAACACCGGGGAGCTGTTTTTT. It encodes CASSSLAGGNTGELFF. J is TRBJ2-2 and V is TRBV5-1; 12 bases agree with TRBD2. V was pared by 3 bases and J by 1 base, with 1 base of the junction left unmatched. The V gene's germline CDR1 is SGHRS and CDR2 YFSETQ. This CDR3 contains 16 residues. Complete variable domain (other parts from reference TRBV5-1 and TRBJ2-2): KAGVTQTPRYLIKTRGQQVTLSCSPISGHRSVSWYQQTPGQGLQFLFEYFSETQRNKGNFPGRFSGRQFSNSRSEMNVSTLELGDSALYLCASSSLAGGNTGELFFGEGSRLTVL.

The genes are TRBV30 and TRBJ2-5, with unresolved D. With 0 bases removed from V and 5 bases from J, the gap between germline ends came to 4 bases. The V gene's germline CDR1 is GTSNPN and CDR2 SVGIG (reference sequence). The CDR3 runs to 11 residues. The CDR3 is CAWSVWETQYF. The DNA of the CDR3 is TGTGCCTGGAGTGTATGGGAGACCCAGTACTTC.

This clonotype has a count of ten or more. The V gene is TRBV27, the J gene TRBJ2-7; no firm D call. CDR1 is MNHEY, CDR2 SMNVEV, per germline (reference sequence). The CDR3 covers 13 residues. Trimming removed 3 bases at V and 5 bases at J, with 11 bases between. The CDR3, as DNA: TGTGCCAGCAGTTTTCGCCGTTATCACGAGCAGTACTTC. Translating it yields CASSFRRYHEQYF.

This clonotype was found many times. CDR3 protein: CAMSGLAGGSYNEQFF. CDR3 DNA: TGTGCCATGAGCGGACTAGCGGGAGGCTCCTACAATGAGCAGTTCTTC. The chain recombines TRBV10-3 with TRBJ2-1; 14 bases are a match to TRBD2. J gave up 0 bases and V 9 bases, and 4 bases lay outside the gene matches. This CDR3 spans 16 amino acids. Germline assignment: CDR1 ENHRY and CDR2 SYGVKD.

This clonotype has ten or more counts. The rearrangement links TRBV30 to TRBJ1-2; the D is unclear. Germline-derived CDR1 and CDR2 are GTSNPN and SVGIG (reference sequence). There are 15 residues in the CDR3. Trimming left V 2 bases short and J 3 bases short, with 16 bases between. This CDR3 is CAWSYAGYWDYGYTF. CDR3 sequence (DNA): TGTGCCTGGAGTTACGCGGGGTATTGGGACTATGGCTACACCTTC.

The table lists this clonotype with many counts. The chain combines TRBV7-9 with TRBJ1-2, with unresolved D. CDR3 length: 13 amino acids. With 2 bases removed from V and 6 bases from J, the gap between germline ends came to 10 bases. Germline CDR1 and CDR2: SEHNR and FQNEAQ (reference sequence). CDR3 sequence (DNA): TGTGCCAGCAGCTTAAGTGGAACCCATGGCTACACCTTC. Its translation: CASSLSGTHGYTF.

This clonotype was recorded at least ten times. The chain carries TRBV29-1 and TRBJ2-2, with a possible D match to TRBD1 (5 bases). Germline-derived CDR1 and CDR2 are SQVTM and ANQGSEA. V was trimmed by 5 bases and J by 4 bases, leaving 17 bases between them. The CDR3 consists of 15 residues. CDR3 DNA sequence: TGCAGCGTTCAGGGCTTGACCGGCGGCACCGGGGAGCTGTTTTTT. This gives the protein CSVQGLTGGTGELFF.

This clonotype has ten or more counts. J is TRBJ2-1 and V is TRBV29-1, with D possibly being TRBD2 (5 bases). CDR3 size: 12 residues. Germline V CDR1 and CDR2: SQVTM, ANQGSEA. V was clipped by 2 bases and J by 7 bases, with 9 bases between them. Here the CDR3 reads CSVEKGVNEQFF. The CDR3 DNA sequence: TGCAGCGTTGAAAAGGGAGTAAATGAGCAGTTCTTC.

This clonotype was detected ten times or more. The chain is built from TRBV20-1 and TRBJ1-6; 7 positions match TRBD1. V lost 0 bases, J lost 7 bases, and 12 bases stayed unmatched. CDR3 size: 17 residues. Germline-derived CDR1 and CDR2 are DFQATT and SNEGSKA (reference sequence). The CDR3 DNA sequence: TGCAGTGCTAGAGACCCTGCGACAGGGACCGTCAATTCACCCCTCCACTTT. Encoded protein: CSARDPATGTVNSPLHF.

This clonotype is labeled as medium-sized. The V and J genes are TRBV20-1 and TRBJ1-2; D is perhaps TRBD1 (5 bases). V lost 0 bases and J lost 3, with 14 bases in between. The CDR3 is 15 residues long. CDR1 and CDR2 (germline): DFQATT, SNEGSKA (reference sequence). Written as DNA, the CDR3 is TGCAGTGCTAGAGATGGGGGGAGACTTCACTATGGCTACACCTTC. It translates to CSARDGGRLHYGYTF.

The sample holds many counts of this clonotype. The J gene is TRBJ2-6, the V gene TRBV9, with unresolved D. The CDR3 runs to 15 residues. Germline CDR1 SGDLS, CDR2 YYNGEE. Deletions cut 2 bases from V and 4 bases from J, with 10 bases between. DNA of the CDR3: TGTGCCAGCAGCGTTCTAGGGCACGGGGCCAACGTCCTGACTTTC. Translated: CASSVLGHGANVLTF.